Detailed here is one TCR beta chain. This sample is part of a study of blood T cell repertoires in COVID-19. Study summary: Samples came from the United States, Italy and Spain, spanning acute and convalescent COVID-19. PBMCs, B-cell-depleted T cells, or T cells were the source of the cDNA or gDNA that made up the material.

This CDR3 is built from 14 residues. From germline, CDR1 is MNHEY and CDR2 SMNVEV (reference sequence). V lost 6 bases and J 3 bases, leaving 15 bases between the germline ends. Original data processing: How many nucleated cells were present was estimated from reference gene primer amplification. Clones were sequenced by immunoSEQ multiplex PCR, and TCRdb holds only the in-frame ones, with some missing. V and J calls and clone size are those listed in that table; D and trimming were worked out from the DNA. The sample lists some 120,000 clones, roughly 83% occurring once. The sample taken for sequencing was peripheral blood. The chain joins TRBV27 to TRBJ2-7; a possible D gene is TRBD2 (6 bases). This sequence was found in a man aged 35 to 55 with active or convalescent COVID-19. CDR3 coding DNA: TGTGCCAGCAGGCGGGACTTCCAAAACTACGAGCAGTACTTC. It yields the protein CASRRDFQNYEQYF.